The 10 T cell receptor beta chains reported below all come from one sample, sequenced in a study of blood T cell repertoires in COVID-19. The repertoire was sequenced with immunoSEQ multiplex PCR; TCRdb's copy has only in-frame clones and lacks some. The sample lists approximately 26,000 clones, 90% seen once, with roughly 1.7% in the top ten. Sequences were obtained from peripheral blood. All receptors derive from an older woman with active COVID-19.

This clone was seen more than once but under ten times. This chain uses TRBV7-8 with TRBJ2-3; D gene ambiguous. Germline V gene lookup returns CDR1 SGHVS and CDR2 FQNEAQ. Trimming left V 1 base short and J 3 bases short, with 8 bases between. The CDR3 extends over 14 amino acids. The CDR3 region has the DNA TGTGCCAGCAGCTTAGATCCCCGTACAGATACGCAGTATTTT. Its translation is CASSLDPRTDTQYF.

The chain joins TRBV11-1 to TRBJ1-1, with 7 bases identical to TRBD1. The CDR3 is 15 residues long. Germline V CDR1 and CDR2: SGHAT, FQDESV (reference sequence). Trimming cost V 5 bases and J 10 bases; bases outside gene matches: 16. The CDR3 sequence is CASSEGAYRGRRAFF. DNA for the CDR3: TGTGCCAGCAGCGAAGGAGCCTACAGGGGCCGTCGAGCTTTCTTT. Full variable domain (rest looked up from reference TRBV11-1 and TRBJ1-1): EAEVAQSPRYKITEKSQAVAFWCDPISGHATLYWYRQILGQGPELLVQFQDESVVDDSQLPKDRFSAERLKGVDSTLKIQPAELGDSAMYLCASSEGAYRGRRAFFGQGTRLTVV.

The chain uses TRBV28 and TRBJ1-5, with a weak D call TRBD1 (6 bases). The germline gives CDR1 MDHEN, CDR2 SYDVKM. The V end lost 2 bases, the J end lost 0 bases, and 11 bases lay between the germline ends. The CDR3 is 16 residues long. DNA of the CDR3: TGTGCCAGCAGTTTAACCAAGGGGGTTAGCAATCAGCCCCAGCATTTT. Amino acid sequence: CASSLTKGVSNQPQHF.

The DNA for the CDR3 is TGTGCCAGCAGCTTGGTACCAACAGGAAACACCATATATTTT. The encoded protein is CASSLVPTGNTIYF. This chain links TRBV5-4 with TRBJ1-3; D is unresolved. V lost 0 bases and J lost 4, with 8 bases in between. Germline V gene data show CDR1 as SGHNT and CDR2 as YYREEE (reference sequence). The CDR3 totals 14 residues. Full variable domain (remainder filled in from reference TRBV5-4 and TRBJ1-3): ETGVTQSPTHLIKTRGQQVTLRCSSQSGHNTVSWYQQALGQGPQFIFQYYREEENGRGNFPPRFSGLQFPNYSSELNVNALELDDSALYLCASSLVPTGNTIYFGEGSWLTVV.

This CDR3 is CASSPGQGGPNSPLHF. The CDR3 DNA sequence: TGCGCCAGCAGCCCCGGACAGGGGGGACCGAATTCACCCCTCCACTTT. The V gene is TRBV4-1, the J gene TRBJ1-6, with 10 bases aligning to TRBD1. Germline-derived CDR1 and CDR2 are MGHRA and YSYEKL. The CDR3 spans 16 residues. V lost 4 bases to trimming and J lost 7 bases; unmatched junction nucleotides: 7.

In its sample, this clone was seen once. This sequence joins TRBV2 and TRBJ1-1; D is possibly TRBD1 (6 bases). Trimming cost V 4 bases and J 2 bases, with 11 bases left between them. This CDR3 is 14 amino acids long. Germline V gives CDR1 SNHLY, CDR2 FYNNEI. This CDR3 reads CASSAHRANTEAFF. CDR3 in DNA: TGTGCCAGCAGTGCCCACAGGGCCAACACTGAAGCTTTCTTT.

This clone is classed as medium-sized. The chain employs TRBV29-1 and TRBJ2-5; a possible D gene is TRBD1 (5 bases). This CDR3 has 16 residues. Germline V gene lookup returns CDR1 SQVTM and CDR2 ANQGSEA. Trimming took 0 bases from V and 0 from J, leaving 14 bases between them. The CDR3, as DNA: TGCAGCGTTGAAGAGGACAACGGTAGCTACCAAGAGACCCAGTACTTC. This sequence encodes CSVEEDNGSYQETQYF. Full variable domain (remainder filled in from reference TRBV29-1 and TRBJ2-5): SAVISQKPSRDICQRGTSLTIQCQVDSQVTMMFWYRQQPGQSLTLIATANQGSEATYESGFVIDKFPISRPNLTFSTLTVSNMSPEDSSIYLCSVEEDNGSYQETQYFGPGTRLLVL.

This clone is a singleton in its sample. V is TRBV20-1 and J is TRBJ2-7; TRBD1 matches 10 bases. V lost 6 bases and J lost 6; bases outside the gene matches: 2. Germline V lookup: CDR1 DFQATT, CDR2 SNEGSKA (reference sequence). CDR3 length: 11 residues. CDR3 nucleotide sequence: TGCAGTGCGGGGACAGGGGTCGAGCAGTACTTC. It codes for CSAGTGVEQYF.

The rearrangement joins TRBV5-1 to TRBJ1-1; D not certain. The length of the CDR3 is 17 residues. V was trimmed by 0 bases and J by 4 bases, leaving 19 bases between them. The germline gives CDR1 SGHRS, CDR2 YFSETQ. CDR3 nucleotides: TGCGCCAGCAGCTTGGCGTTTTCCGGGGTGAGGACCACTGAAGCTTTCTTT. Translated: CASSLAFSGVRTTEAFF.

The J gene is TRBJ1-1, the V gene TRBV7-2; tentative D call: TRBD1 (5 bases). V lost 1 base to trimming and J lost 0 bases, with 6 bases between them. The CDR3 sequence is 14 residues long. The V gene's germline CDR1 is SGHTA and CDR2 FQGNSA. The chain's CDR3 is CASSLGRVNTEAFF. The CDR3, as DNA: TGTGCCAGCAGCTTAGGCAGGGTGAACACTGAAGCTTTCTTT. The full variable domain, its missing parts supplied by reference TRBV7-2 and TRBJ1-1, is GAGVSQSPSNKVTEKGKDVELRCDPISGHTALYWYRQSLGQGLEFLIYFQGNSAPDKSGLPSDRFSAERTGGSVSTLTIQRTQQEDSAVYLCASSLGRVNTEAFFGQGTRLTVV.